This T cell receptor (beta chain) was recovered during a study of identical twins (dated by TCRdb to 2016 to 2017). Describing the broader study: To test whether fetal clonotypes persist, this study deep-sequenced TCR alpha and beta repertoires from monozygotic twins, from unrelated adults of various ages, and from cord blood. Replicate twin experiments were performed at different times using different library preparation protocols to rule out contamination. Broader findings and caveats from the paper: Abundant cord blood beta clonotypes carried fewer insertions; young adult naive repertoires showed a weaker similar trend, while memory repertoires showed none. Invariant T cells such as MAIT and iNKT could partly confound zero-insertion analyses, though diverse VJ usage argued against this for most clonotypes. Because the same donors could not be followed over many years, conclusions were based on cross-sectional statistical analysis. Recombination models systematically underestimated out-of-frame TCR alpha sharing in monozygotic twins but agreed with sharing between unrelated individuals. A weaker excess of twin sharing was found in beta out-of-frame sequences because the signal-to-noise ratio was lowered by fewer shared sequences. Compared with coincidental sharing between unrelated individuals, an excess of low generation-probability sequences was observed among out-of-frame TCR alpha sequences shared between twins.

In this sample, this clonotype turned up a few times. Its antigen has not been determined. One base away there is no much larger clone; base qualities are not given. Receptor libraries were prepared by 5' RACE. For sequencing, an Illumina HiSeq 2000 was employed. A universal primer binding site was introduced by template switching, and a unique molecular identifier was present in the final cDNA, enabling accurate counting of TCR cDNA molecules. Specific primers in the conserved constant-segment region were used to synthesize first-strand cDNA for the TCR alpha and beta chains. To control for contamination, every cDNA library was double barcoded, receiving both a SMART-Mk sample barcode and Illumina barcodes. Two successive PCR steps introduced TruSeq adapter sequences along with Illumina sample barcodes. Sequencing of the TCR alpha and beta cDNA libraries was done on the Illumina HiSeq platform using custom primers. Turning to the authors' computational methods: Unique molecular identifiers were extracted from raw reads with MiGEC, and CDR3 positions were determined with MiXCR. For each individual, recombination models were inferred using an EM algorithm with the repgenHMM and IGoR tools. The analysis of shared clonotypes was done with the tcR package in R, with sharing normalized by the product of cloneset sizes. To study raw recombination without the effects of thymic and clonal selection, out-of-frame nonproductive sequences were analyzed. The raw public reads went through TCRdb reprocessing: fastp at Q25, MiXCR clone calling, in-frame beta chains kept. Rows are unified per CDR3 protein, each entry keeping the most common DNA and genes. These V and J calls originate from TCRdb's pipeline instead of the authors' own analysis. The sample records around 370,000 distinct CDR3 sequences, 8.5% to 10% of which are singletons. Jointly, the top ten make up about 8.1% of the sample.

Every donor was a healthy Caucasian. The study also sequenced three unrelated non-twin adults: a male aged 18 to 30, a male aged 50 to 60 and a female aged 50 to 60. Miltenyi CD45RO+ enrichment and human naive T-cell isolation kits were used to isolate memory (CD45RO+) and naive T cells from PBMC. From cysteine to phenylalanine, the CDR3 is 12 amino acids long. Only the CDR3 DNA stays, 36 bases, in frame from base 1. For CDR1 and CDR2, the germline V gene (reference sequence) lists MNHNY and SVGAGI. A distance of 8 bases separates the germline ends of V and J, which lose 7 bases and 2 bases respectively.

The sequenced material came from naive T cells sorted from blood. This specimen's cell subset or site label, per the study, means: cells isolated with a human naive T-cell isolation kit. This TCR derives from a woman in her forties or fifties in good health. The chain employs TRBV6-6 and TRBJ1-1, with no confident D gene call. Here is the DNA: TGTGCCAGCAATGACGGTAACACTGAAGCTTTCTTT. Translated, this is CASNDGNTEAFF.